The 26 T cell receptor beta chains below all came from one sample that was sequenced in a study of human T cells and chemical hapten exposure (dated by TCRdb to 2020 to 2023). Receptor libraries were prepared by RACE. TCRdb names NextSeq 500 as the instrument used. TCRdb redid the processing of the public reads, applying fastp at Q25 and MiXCR, and retained in-frame beta chains. When rows share a CDR3 protein, they turn into one entry using the most common DNA and genes. The sample contains approximately 400,000 distinct CDR3 sequences, approximately 4.4% of them found a single time. 2% to 2.5% of the sample goes to the ten largest clones. What this sample's time point label stands for: patch test 1, 2 weeks after DPC sensitization. What this sample's treatment or condition label stands for: therapeutic diphenylcyclopropenone sensitization with weekly scalp DPC. Sequenced here: whole blood, sampled in connection with sensitization to the hapten diphenylcyclopropenone (DPC). The receptors stem from a woman aged 50 to 60 with alopecia areata. Some clones in this sample may be carry-over from other donors' samples.

This clonotype was seen repeatedly, ten times or more. V usage is TRBV28 and J usage is TRBJ1-2, with D possibly being TRBD1 (5 bases). The V and J ends lost 5 bases and 0 bases respectively, with 10 bases between them. The CDR3 consists of 14 residues. Germline V gene lookup returns CDR1 MDHEN and CDR2 SYDVKM. Here the CDR3 reads CASSRRQSNYGYTF. Here the CDR3 DNA reads TGTGCCAGCAGTCGTCGACAGTCTAACTATGGCTACACCTTC.

This clonotype appeared a few times. The chain recombines TRBV20-1 with TRBJ2-1; 13 nucleotides line up with TRBD2. The V gene's germline CDR1 is DFQATT and CDR2 SNEGSKA (reference sequence). This CDR3 region has 16 residues. The V segment lost 3 bases and the J segment 7 bases; nucleotides outside the gene matches: 9. The CDR3: CSASPPGLAGLNEQFF. CDR3 coding DNA: TGCAGTGCTAGTCCGCCGGGACTAGCGGGATTAAATGAGCAGTTCTTC.

This clonotype was observed at least ten times. The chain uses TRBV15 and TRBJ1-5, with TRBD1 as a possible D gene (6 bases). The ends were cut back, 5 bases at V and 12 bases at J, with 20 bases in the middle. The CDR3 sequence is 14 residues long. Looked up from germline, CDR1 is LNHNV and CDR2 is YYDKDF (reference sequence). CDR3 amino acids: CATSSTGGARYQHF. In DNA form, the CDR3 reads TGTGCCACCAGCTCTACCGGGGGGGCCCGCTACCAGCATTTT.

This clonotype came up a few times. This chain uses TRBV6-2 or TRBV6-3 with TRBJ2-7; D possibly corresponds to TRBD1 (6 bases). This CDR3 contains 15 residues. V lost 10 bases and J lost 7, with 26 bases in between. The germline CDR1 and CDR2 sequences are MNHEY and SVGEGT. Here the CDR3 reads CATYRTGTFFGEQYF. The CDR3, as DNA: TGTGCCACCTACAGAACCGGGACATTTTTTGGAGAGCAGTACTTC.

V gene TRBV2 combines with J gene TRBJ1-1; D is undetermined. The V end was cut by 7 bases, the J end by 10 bases, with 13 bases between. Germline loops: CDR1 SNHLY, CDR2 FYNNEI. CDR3 length: 11 residues. CDR3 nucleotide sequence: TGTGCCAGCACCCGCCGGGGAGGAGCTTTCTTT. Protein product: CASTRRGGAFF.

This clonotype was recorded a few times. The rearrangement links TRBV12-3 or TRBV12-4 to TRBJ1-4; 7 bases map to TRBD1. The J segment lost 3 bases and the V segment lost 5 bases, leaving 6 bases of the junction unmatched. The CDR3 consists of 15 residues. For the CDR3, the DNA is TGTGCCAGCAGTCCAGCCGGGACAGCTAATGAAAAACTGTTTTTT. Translating gives CASSPAGTANEKLFF.

Points on this clonotype: It may be a read error: a sequence one base away is much more abundant. The CDR3 does not close with the conserved phenylalanine or tryptophan, likely indicating a read error. The chain recombines TRBV29-1 with TRBJ2-3; D is perhaps TRBD1 (6 bases). Between the trimmed V and J ends, which lost 7 bases and 3 bases, there was a span of 11 bases. The CDR3 totals 12 residues. The germline V gene has CDR1 SQVTM and CDR2 ANQGSEA. CDR3 protein: CSAATGTDTQYV. CDR3 DNA sequence: TGCAGCGCCGCCACAGGGACAGATACGCAGTATGTT.

Comment on this clonotype: No conserved phenylalanine or tryptophan is present at the end of the CDR3, so a read error is the likely explanation. The rearrangement joins TRBV14 to TRBJ2-5; possibly TRBD2 for D (5 bases). The V end lost 2 bases, the J end lost 4 bases, and 17 bases lay between the germline ends. The CDR3 runs to 16 residues. Per the germline V gene, CDR1 is SGHDN and CDR2 is FVKESK. The CDR3 coding sequence is TGTGCCAGCAGCCAAACCGACTACCGGGGAACAGAGACCCAGTACTCC. It yields the protein CASSQTDYRGTETQYS.

This clonotype was counted at least ten times. V gene TRBV7-9 combines with J gene TRBJ2-1; D unresolved. With 0 bases removed from V and 10 bases from J, the gap between germline ends came to 4 bases. The CDR3 is made up of 11 amino acids. Germline CDR1 SEHNR, CDR2 FQNEAQ (reference sequence). The CDR3 is CASSLASEQFF. CDR3 in DNA: TGTGCCAGCAGCTTAGCTTCGGAGCAGTTCTTC.

This clonotype was detected many times. The V gene is TRBV30, the J gene TRBJ2-3; no definite D call. Germline CDR1 reads GTSNPN; CDR2 reads SVGIG (reference sequence). The CDR3 has 13 amino acids. With 4 bases removed from V and 0 bases from J, the gap between germline ends came to 8 bases. DNA of the CDR3: TGTGCCTGGAATCAGGCCAGCACAGATACGCAGTATTTT. Protein sequence: CAWNQASTDTQYF.

This clonotype was observed many times. This chain connects TRBV7-6 to TRBJ2-6; a weak D match, TRBD1 (5 bases). Trimming cost V 5 bases and J 3 bases, with 11 bases left between them. This CDR3 is 15 amino acids long. CDR1 and CDR2 (germline): SGHVS, FNYEAQ. The CDR3 nucleotides are TGTGCCAGCAGCCAAGGGGTTTTTGGGGCCAACGTCCTGACTTTC. Its translation is CASSQGVFGANVLTF.

Ten or more counts support this clonotype. The gene calls are TRBV9 and TRBJ2-7; TRBD2 aligns across 10 bases. Germline CDR1 is SGDLS and CDR2 is YYNGEE. Germline trimming cut 3 bases from V and 6 bases from J; bases unmatched to any gene: 6. The CDR3 spans 14 residues. The CDR3: CASSGSGRAFEQYF. CDR3 sequence (DNA): TGTGCCAGCAGCGGAAGCGGGAGGGCCTTCGAGCAGTACTTC.

This clonotype has just a few counts. The chain carries TRBV5-1 and TRBJ1-4; 8 nucleotides agree with TRBD1. In germline, CDR1 is SGHRS, CDR2 YFSETQ. After removal of 3 bases from V and 6 bases from J, the junction contained 10 bases not matched to a gene. The CDR3 is 16 amino acids. The CDR3 DNA sequence: TGCGCCAGCAGCTACCAATTGACAGGGGAGGATGAAAAACTGTTTTTT. Amino acid sequence: CASSYQLTGEDEKLFF.

This clonotype was found many times. The chain employs TRBV29-1 and TRBJ2-1; 13 bases align to TRBD2. Looked up from germline, CDR1 is SQVTM and CDR2 is ANQGSEA. This CDR3 spans 16 amino acids. The V gene end was trimmed by 3 bases and the J gene end by 7 bases; junction bases not matched to a gene: 9. The CDR3 protein is CSVDTGTSGVWNEQFF. Here the CDR3 DNA reads TGCAGCGTTGATACCGGGACTAGCGGGGTGTGGAATGAGCAGTTCTTC.

The rearrangement uses TRBV29-1 and TRBJ1-1; D might be TRBD1 (6 bases). This CDR3 contains 15 residues. Germline V gene data show CDR1 as SQVTM and CDR2 as ANQGSEA. V was clipped by 2 bases and J by 6 bases, with 19 bases between them. The CDR3 region is CSVERLRQDFAEAFF. Written as DNA, the CDR3 is TGCAGCGTTGAAAGGCTCCGACAGGATTTTGCTGAAGCTTTCTTT.

Only a few counts were recorded for this clonotype. The rearrangement uses TRBV4-2 and TRBJ1-6, with no clear D. The germline V gene has CDR1 LGHNA and CDR2 YNFKEQ. V lost 1 base and J 9 bases, leaving 10 bases between the germline ends. The CDR3 has 14 residues. For the CDR3, the DNA is TGTGCCAGCAGCCAAGCGGACCGGCGTTCACCCCTCCACTTT. As protein: CASSQADRRSPLHF.

The V call is TRBV7-9, the J call TRBJ2-3; 7 bases are shared with TRBD2. Trimming cost V 5 bases and J 1 base; bases outside gene matches: 12. Germline V gene data show CDR1 as SEHNR and CDR2 as FQNEAQ (reference sequence). The CDR3 contains 17 residues. CDR3 region: CASSTPLDSGRTDTQYF. The DNA of the CDR3 is TGTGCCAGCAGCACCCCCCTGGATAGCGGGCGCACAGATACGCAGTATTTT.

This clonotype was detected a few times. The chain has TRBV10-3 and TRBJ1-3; the match to TRBD1 covers 8 bases. CDR1 and CDR2 from the germline V gene are ENHRY and SYGVKD. The length of the CDR3 is 14 residues. The V segment lost 6 bases and the J segment 0 bases; nucleotides outside the gene matches: 1. The CDR3 DNA follows: TGTGCCATCAGGCAGGGGGCCTCTGGAAACACCATATATTTT. This codes for CAIRQGASGNTIYF.

This sequence joins TRBV10-2 and TRBJ2-1, with 14 bases aligning to TRBD2. The germline V gene has CDR1 WSHSY and CDR2 SAAADI. After removal of 4 bases from V and 7 bases from J, the junction contained 3 bases not matched to a gene. The CDR3 spans 15 residues. CDR3 sequence reads: CASSGLAGGRNEQFF. The CDR3 region has the DNA TGCGCCAGCAGTGGACTAGCGGGAGGGCGGAATGAGCAGTTCTTC.

This clonotype was found many times. This chain connects TRBV7-7 to TRBJ2-1; D is possibly TRBD2 (6 bases). V lost 5 bases to trimming and J lost 7 bases, with 12 bases between them. CDR1 and CDR2 (germline): SSHAT, FNYEAQ (reference sequence). CDR3 size: 13 residues. In DNA, the CDR3 is TGTGCCAGCAGCCAAGGAGGGCAAAATGAGCAGTTCTTC. This gives the protein CASSQGGQNEQFF.

This clonotype occurred many times. This chain links TRBV10-3 with TRBJ1-4; D is unresolved. The CDR3 is made up of 12 amino acids. Germline V gene sequence: CDR1 ENHRY, CDR2 SYGVKD. V lost 0 bases and J 7 bases, leaving 3 bases between the germline ends. The CDR3 DNA follows: TGTGCCATCAGTGAGTCCAGTGAAAAACTGTTTTTT. Translation: CAISESSEKLFF.

This clonotype was counted only a few times. The chain couples TRBV12-5 to TRBJ2-3; D is undetermined. V was shortened by 5 bases and J by 6 bases, with 12 bases between the two germline ends. This CDR3 has 13 residues. Germline V CDR1 and CDR2: LGHNT, FRNRAP. CDR3 region: CASGTLVRDTQYF. As DNA, the CDR3 is TGTGCTAGTGGTACCCTCGTACGGGATACGCAGTATTTT.

This clonotype was recorded a few times. V is TRBV4-3 and J is TRBJ2-1; 10 nucleotides agree with TRBD1. CDR3 length: 14 amino acids. V gave up 4 bases and J gave up 8 bases; unmatched junction bases: 5. Germline V lookup: CDR1 LGHNA, CDR2 YSLEER. Here the CDR3 DNA reads TGCGCCAGCAGCCCCGACAGGGGGCTCGATGAGCAGTTCTTC. This codes for CASSPDRGLDEQFF.

This clonotype was counted at least ten times. This sequence joins TRBV28 and TRBJ2-4; D perhaps matches TRBD2 (6 bases). The CDR3 is 15 amino acids. Germline V gene data show CDR1 as MDHEN and CDR2 as SYDVKM. V lost 5 bases and J lost 2, with 13 bases in between. This CDR3 reads CASSPPGSSKNIQYF. In DNA, the CDR3 is TGTGCCAGCAGTCCTCCCGGGAGTTCCAAAAACATTCAGTACTTC.

This clonotype has at least ten counts. This chain uses TRBV7-9 with TRBJ2-3; D gene ambiguous. The germline V gene encodes CDR1 SEHNR and CDR2 FQNEAQ (reference sequence). V lost 3 bases and J 6 bases, leaving 7 bases between the germline ends. The CDR3 runs 12 residues. The CDR3 DNA reads as TGTGCCAGCAGCTTTGTATCGGATACGCAGTATTTT. Protein product: CASSFVSDTQYF.

This clonotype showed up many times. For the CDR3, the DNA is TGCAGCGTTGAAGTTGGTGGACAGGGACGCGGCAAAAACATTCAGTACTTC. This translates into CSVEVGGQGRGKNIQYF. The J gene is TRBJ2-4, the V gene TRBV29-1; TRBD1 matches 8 bases. The germline V gene encodes CDR1 SQVTM and CDR2 ANQGSEA. Germline trimming cut 1 base from V and 3 bases from J; bases unmatched to any gene: 11. This CDR3 is built from 17 residues. The full variable domain, completed using reference TRBV29-1 and TRBJ2-4, is SAVISQKPSRDICQRGTSLTIQCQVDSQVTMMFWYRQQPGQSLTLIATANQGSEATYESGFVIDKFPISRPNLTFSTLTVSNMSPEDSSIYLCSVEVGGQGRGKNIQYFGAGTRLSVL.